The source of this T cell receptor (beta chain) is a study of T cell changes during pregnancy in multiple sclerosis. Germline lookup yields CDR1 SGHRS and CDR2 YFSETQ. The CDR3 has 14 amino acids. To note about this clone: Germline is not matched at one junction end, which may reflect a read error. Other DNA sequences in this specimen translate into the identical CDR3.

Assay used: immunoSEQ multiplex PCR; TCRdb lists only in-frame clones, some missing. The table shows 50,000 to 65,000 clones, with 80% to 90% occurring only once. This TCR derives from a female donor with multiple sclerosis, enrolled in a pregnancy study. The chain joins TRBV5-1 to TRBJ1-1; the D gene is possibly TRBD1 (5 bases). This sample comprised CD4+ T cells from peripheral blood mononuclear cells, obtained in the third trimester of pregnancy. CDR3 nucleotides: TGTGCCAGCAGCATAGCCAGGGAGGGCACTGAAGCTTTCTTT. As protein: CASSIAREGTEAFF.